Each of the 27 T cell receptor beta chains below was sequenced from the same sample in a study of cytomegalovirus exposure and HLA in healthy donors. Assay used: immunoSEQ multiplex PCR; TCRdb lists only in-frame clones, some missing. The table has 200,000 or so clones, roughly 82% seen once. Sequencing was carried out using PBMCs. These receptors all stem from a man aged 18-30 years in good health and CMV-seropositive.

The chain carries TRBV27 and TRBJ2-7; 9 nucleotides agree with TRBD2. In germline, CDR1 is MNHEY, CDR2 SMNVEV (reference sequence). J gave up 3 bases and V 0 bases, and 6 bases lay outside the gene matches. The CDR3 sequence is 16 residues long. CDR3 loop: CASSLSWTREGYEQYF. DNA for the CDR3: TGTGCCAGCAGTTTATCGTGGACGCGGGAGGGCTACGAGCAGTACTTC.

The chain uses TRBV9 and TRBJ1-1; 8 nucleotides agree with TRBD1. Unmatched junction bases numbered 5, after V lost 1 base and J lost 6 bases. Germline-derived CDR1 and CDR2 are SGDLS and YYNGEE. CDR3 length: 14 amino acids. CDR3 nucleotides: TGTGCCAGCAGCGTATCCCAGGGGGCTTCTGAAGCTTTCTTT. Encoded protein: CASSVSQGASEAFF.

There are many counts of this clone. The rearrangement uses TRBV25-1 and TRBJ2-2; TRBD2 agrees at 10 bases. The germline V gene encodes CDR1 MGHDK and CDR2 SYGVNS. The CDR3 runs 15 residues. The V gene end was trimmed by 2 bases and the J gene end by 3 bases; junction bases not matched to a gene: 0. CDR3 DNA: TGTGCCAGCAGTGAACTAGCGGGAGACACCGGGGAGCTGTTTTTT. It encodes CASSELAGDTGELFF. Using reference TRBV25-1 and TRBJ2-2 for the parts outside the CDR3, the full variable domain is EADIYQTPRYLVIGTGKKITLECSQTMGHDKMYWYQQDPGMELHLIHYSYGVNSTEKGDLSSESTVSRIRTEHFPLTLESARPSHTSQYLCASSELAGDTGELFFGEGSRLTVL.

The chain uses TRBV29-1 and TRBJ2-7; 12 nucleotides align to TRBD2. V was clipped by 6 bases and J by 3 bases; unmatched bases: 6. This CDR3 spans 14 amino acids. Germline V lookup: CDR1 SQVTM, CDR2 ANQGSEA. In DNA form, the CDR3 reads TGCAGCGTCGCGGGACTAGCGGGCCTCTACGAGCAGTACTTC. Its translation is CSVAGLAGLYEQYF.

The CDR3 DNA follows: TGCAGCGTTGAGGGGCTAGCCGGGAGGGGGTCATCATACAATGAGCAGTTCTTC. This translates into CSVEGLAGRGSSYNEQFF. The V gene is TRBV29-1, the J gene TRBJ2-1; 8 bases are a match to TRBD2. V was pared by 3 bases and J by 4 bases, with 17 bases of the junction left unmatched. The CDR3 consists of 18 residues. The germline CDR1 and CDR2 sequences are SQVTM and ANQGSEA.

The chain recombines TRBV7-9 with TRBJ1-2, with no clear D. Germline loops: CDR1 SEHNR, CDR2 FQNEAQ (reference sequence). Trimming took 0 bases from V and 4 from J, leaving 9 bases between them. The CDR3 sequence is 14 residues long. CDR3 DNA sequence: TGTGCCAGCAGCTTAGCCGTTGTCGTCTATGGCTACACCTTC. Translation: CASSLAVVVYGYTF.

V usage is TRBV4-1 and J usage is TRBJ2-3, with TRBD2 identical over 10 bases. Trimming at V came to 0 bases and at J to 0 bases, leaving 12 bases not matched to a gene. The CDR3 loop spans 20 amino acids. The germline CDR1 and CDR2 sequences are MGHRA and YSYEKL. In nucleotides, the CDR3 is TGCGCCAGCAGCCAAGATCAGCAGCCTAGCGGGAGTTTCAGCACAGATACGCAGTATTTT. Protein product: CASSQDQQPSGSFSTDTQYF.

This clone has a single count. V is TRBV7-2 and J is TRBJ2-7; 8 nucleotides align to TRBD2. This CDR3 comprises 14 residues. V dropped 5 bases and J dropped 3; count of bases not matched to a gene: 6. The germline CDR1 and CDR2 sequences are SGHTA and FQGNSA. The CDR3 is CASSLTSGNYEQYF. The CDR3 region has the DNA TGTGCCAGCAGCCTTACTAGCGGTAACTACGAGCAGTACTTC.

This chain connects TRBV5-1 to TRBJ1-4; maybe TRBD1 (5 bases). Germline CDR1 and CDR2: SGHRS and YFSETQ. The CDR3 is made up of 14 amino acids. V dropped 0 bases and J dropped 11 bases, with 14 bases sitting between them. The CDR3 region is CASSLDRGSGKLFF. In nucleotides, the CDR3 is TGCGCCAGCAGCTTGGATAGGGGCAGCGGGAAACTGTTTTTT.

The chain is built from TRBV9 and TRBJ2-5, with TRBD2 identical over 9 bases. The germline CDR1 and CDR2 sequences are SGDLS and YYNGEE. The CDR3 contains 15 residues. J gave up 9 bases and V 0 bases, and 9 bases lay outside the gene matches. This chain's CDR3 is CASSVGGSGSSAQYF. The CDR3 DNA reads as TGTGCCAGCAGCGTAGGAGGTAGCGGGAGTTCGGCCCAGTACTTC.

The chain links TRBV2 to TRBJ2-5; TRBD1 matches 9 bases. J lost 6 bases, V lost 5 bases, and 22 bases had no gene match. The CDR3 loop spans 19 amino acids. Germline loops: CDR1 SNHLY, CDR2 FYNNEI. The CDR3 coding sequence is TGTGCCAGCAGTTTTCCCGGGGGTGGGACAGGGTTAGCGGAGAAGACCCAGTACTTC. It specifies CASSFPGGGTGLAEKTQYF.

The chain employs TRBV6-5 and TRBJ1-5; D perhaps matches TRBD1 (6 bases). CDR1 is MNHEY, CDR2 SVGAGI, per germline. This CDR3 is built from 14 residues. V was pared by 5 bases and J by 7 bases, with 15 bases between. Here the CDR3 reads CASSVGQRGQPQHF. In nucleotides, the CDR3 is TGTGCCAGCAGTGTCGGACAGCGGGGGCAGCCCCAGCATTTT.

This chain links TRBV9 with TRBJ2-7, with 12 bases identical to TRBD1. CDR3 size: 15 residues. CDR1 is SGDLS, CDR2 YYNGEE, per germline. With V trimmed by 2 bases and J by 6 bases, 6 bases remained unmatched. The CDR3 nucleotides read TGTGCCAGCAGCGTCCCGGGACAGGGGGCGCCCGAGCAGTACTTC. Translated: CASSVPGQGAPEQYF.

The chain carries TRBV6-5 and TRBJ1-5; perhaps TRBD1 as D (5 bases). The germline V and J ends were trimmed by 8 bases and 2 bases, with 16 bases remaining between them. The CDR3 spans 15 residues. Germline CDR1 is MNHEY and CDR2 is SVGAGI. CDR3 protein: CASGAGPGGNQPQHF. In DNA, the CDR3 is TGTGCCAGCGGAGCAGGACCGGGGGGCAATCAGCCCCAGCATTTT.

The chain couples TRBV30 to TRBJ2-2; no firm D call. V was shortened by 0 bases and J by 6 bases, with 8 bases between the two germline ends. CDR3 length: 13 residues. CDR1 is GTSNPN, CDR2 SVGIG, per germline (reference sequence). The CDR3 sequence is CAWSVAAAGELFF. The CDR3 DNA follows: TGTGCCTGGAGTGTAGCCGCGGCCGGGGAGCTGTTTTTT.

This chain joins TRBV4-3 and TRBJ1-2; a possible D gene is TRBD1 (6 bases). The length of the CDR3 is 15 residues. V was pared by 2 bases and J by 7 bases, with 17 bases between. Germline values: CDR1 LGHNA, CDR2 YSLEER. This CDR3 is CASSQTRGAVSGYTF. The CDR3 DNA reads TGCGCCAGCAGCCAAACCCGGGGGGCGGTTAGTGGCTACACCTTC.

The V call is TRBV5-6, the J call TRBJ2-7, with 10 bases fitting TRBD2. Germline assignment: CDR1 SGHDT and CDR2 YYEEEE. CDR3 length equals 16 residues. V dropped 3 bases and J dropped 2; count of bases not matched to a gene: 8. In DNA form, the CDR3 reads TGTGCCAGCAGCTGGGGGACTAGCGTATCCCCCTACGAGCAGTACTTC. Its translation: CASSWGTSVSPYEQYF.

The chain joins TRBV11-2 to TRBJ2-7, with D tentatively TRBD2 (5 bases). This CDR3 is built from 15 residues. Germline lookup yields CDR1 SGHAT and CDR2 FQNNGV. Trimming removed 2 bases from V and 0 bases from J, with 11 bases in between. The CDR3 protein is CASSLSWESSYEQYF. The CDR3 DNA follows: TGTGCCAGCAGCTTATCCTGGGAGTCCTCCTACGAGCAGTACTTC.

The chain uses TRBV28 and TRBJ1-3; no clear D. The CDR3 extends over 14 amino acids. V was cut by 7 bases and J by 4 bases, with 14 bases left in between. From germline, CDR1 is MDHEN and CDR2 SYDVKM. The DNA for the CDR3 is TGTGCCAGCACCCAGGAAGTGTCCGGAAACACCATATATTTT. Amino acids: CASTQEVSGNTIYF.

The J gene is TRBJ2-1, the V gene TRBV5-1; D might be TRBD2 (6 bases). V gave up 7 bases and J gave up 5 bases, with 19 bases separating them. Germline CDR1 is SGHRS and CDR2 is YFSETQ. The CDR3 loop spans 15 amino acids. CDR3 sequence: CASAPGRLSDNEQFF. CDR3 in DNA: TGCGCCAGCGCCCCTGGGAGGCTGTCGGACAATGAGCAGTTCTTC.

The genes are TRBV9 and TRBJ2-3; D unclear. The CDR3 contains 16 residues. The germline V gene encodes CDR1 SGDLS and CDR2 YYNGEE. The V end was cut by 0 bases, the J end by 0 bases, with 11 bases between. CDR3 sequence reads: CASSVGGKASTDTQYF. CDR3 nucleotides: TGTGCCAGCAGCGTAGGTGGTAAAGCTAGCACAGATACGCAGTATTTT.

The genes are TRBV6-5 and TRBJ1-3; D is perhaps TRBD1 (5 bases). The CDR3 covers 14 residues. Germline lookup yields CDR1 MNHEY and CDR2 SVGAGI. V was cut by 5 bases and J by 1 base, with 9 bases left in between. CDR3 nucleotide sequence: TGTGCCAGCAGTCCAGGGAGGTCTGGAAACACCATATATTTT. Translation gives CASSPGRSGNTIYF.

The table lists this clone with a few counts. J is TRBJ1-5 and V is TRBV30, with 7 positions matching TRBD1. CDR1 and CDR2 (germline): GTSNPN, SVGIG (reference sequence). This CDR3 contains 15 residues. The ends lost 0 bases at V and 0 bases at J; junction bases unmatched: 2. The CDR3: CAWSVGTVSNQPQHF. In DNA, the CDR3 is TGTGCCTGGAGTGTGGGGACAGTTAGCAATCAGCCCCAGCATTTT.

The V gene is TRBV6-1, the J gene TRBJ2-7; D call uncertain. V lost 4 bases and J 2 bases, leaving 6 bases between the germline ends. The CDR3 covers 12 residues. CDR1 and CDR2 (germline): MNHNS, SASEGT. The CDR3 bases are TGTGCCAGCAGTGTCCCGGCCTACGAGCAGTACTTC. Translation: CASSVPAYEQYF.

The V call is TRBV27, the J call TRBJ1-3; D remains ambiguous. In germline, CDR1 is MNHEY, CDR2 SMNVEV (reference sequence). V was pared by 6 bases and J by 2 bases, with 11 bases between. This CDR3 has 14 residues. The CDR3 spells CASSRLPAGNTIYF. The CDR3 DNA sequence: TGTGCCAGCAGCAGGTTGCCAGCTGGAAACACCATATATTTT.

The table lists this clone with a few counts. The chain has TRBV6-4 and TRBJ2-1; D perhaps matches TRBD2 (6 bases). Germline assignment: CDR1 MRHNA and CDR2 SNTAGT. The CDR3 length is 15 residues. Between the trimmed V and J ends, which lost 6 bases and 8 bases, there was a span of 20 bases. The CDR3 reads CASRQGGTSLDEQFF. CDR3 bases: TGTGCCAGCAGACAAGGAGGGACCAGCTTGGATGAGCAGTTCTTC.

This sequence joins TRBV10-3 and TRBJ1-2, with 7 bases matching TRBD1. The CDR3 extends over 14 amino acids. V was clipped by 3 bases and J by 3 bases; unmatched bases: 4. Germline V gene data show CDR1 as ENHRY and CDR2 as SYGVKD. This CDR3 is CAISDPRGYYGYTF. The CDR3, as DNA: TGTGCCATCAGTGACCCCAGGGGGTACTATGGCTACACCTTC.